The T cell receptor beta chain under discussion was sequenced for a study of Tregs in tolerant kidney transplant recipients. Study-wide background: Sorting of CD4+CD25+CD127- cells followed approximately three-day belatacept mixed lymphocyte reactions, sometimes with roughly 5-day graft donor restimulation.

TCRdb keeps only in-frame clones here, not all; method: immunoSEQ multiplex PCR. The table records 30,000 to 35,000 clones, 65% to 85% of them present only once. The CDR3 consists of 14 residues. CDR1 ENHRY and CDR2 SYGVKD come from the germline V gene. Deletions cut 3 bases from V and 3 bases from J, with 9 bases between. Study-level points and caveats: The most relevant donor-specific Treg TCRbeta repertoire apparently came from expansion with activated donor B cells.

This clone came up a few times. The antigen is undetermined. This clonotype was sampled from a human donor in good health. Sequenced sample: Tregs from blood cultured with allogeneic cells. The rearrangement joins TRBV10-3 to TRBJ2-1; no definite D call. This chain's CDR3 is CAISESQIYNEQFF. The CDR3 DNA reads as TGTGCCATCAGTGAAAGTCAAATCTACAATGAGCAGTTCTTC.